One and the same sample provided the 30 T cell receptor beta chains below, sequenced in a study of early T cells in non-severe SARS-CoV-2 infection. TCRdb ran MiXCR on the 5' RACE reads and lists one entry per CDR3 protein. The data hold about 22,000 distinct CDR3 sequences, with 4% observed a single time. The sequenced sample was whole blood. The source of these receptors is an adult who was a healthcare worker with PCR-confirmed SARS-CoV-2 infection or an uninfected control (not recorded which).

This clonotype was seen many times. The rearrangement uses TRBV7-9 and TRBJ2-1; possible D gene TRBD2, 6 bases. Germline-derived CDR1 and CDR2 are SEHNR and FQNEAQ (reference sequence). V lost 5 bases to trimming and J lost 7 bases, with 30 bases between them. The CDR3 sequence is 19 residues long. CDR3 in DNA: TGTGCCAGCAGCCCTGGGGGTTCTAGGGCGGGGAAGATTCCGAATGAGCAGTTCTTC. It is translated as CASSPGGSRAGKIPNEQFF.

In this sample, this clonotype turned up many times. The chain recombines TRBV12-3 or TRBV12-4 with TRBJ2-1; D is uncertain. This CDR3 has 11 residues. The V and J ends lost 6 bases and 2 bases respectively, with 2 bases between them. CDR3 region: CASSAYNEQFF. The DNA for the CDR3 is TGTGCCAGCAGCGCCTACAATGAGCAGTTCTTC.

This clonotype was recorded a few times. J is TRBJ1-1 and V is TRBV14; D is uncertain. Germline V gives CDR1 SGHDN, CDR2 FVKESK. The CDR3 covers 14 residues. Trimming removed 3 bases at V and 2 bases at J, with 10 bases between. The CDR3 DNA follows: TGTGCCAGCAGCCATAAAGTCCGAAACACTGAAGCTTTCTTT. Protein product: CASSHKVRNTEAFF.

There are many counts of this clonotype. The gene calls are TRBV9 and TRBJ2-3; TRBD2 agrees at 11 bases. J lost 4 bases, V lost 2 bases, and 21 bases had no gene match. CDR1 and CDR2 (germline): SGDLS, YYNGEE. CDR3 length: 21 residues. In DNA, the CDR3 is TGTGCCAGCAGCGTGAGCGAGAGAGGGGTGACTAGCGGGGCCCCCGCAGATACGCAGTATTTT. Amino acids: CASSVSERGVTSGAPADTQYF.

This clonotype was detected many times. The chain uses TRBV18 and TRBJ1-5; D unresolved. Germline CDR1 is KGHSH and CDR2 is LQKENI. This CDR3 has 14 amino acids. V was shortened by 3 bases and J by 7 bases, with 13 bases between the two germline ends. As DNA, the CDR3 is TGTGCCAGCTCACCGGGCCTCACGGAACAGCCCCAGCATTTT. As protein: CASSPGLTEQPQHF.

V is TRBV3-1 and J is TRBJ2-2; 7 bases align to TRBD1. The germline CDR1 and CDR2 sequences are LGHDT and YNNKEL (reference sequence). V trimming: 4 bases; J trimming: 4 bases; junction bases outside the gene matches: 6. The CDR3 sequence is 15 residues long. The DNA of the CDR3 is TGTGCCAGCAGCCCAAGACAGGGATCCACCGGGGAGCTGTTTTTT. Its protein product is CASSPRQGSTGELFF.

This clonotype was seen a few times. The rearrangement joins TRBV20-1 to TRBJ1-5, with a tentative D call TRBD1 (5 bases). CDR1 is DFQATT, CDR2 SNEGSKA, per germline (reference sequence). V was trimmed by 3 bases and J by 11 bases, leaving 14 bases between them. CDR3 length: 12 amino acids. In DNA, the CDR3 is TGCAGTGCTAGGACAGACCAGAGGTCCCAGCATTTT. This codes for CSARTDQRSQHF.

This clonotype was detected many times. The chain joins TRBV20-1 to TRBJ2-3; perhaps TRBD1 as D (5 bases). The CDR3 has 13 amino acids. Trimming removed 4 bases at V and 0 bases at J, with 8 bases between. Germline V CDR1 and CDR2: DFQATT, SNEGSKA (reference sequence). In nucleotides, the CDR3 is TGCAGTGCTAAGGGGTCGAGCACAGATACGCAGTATTTT. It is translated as CSAKGSSTDTQYF.

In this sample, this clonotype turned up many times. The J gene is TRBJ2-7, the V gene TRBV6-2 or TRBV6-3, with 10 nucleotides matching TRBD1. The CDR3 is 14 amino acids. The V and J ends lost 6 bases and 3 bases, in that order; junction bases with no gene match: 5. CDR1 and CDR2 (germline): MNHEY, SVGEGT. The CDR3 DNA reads TGTGCCAGCAGCCGGTGGACAGGGGGCTACGAGCAGTACTTC. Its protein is CASSRWTGGYEQYF.

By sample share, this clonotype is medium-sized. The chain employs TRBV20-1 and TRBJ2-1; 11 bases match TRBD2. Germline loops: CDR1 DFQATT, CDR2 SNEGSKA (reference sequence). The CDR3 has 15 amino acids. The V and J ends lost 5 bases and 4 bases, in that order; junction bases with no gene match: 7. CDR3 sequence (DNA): TGCAGTGCTTTCTCCGGGACTAGCGGTTACAATGAGCAGTTCTTC. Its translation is CSAFSGTSGYNEQFF.

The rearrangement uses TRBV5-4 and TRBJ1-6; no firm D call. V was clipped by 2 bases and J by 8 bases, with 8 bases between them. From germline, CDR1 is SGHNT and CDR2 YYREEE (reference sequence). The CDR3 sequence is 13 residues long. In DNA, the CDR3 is TGTGCCAGCAGCTTTGATGTGGATTCACCCCTCCACTTT. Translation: CASSFDVDSPLHF.

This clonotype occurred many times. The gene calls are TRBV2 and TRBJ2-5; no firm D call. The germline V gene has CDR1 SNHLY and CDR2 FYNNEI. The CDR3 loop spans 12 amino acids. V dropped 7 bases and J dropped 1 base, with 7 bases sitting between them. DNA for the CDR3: TGTGCCAGCATACAGACCCAAGAGACCCAGTACTTC. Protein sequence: CASIQTQETQYF.

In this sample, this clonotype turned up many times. CDR3 sequence: CASSDPPYNEQFF. As DNA, the CDR3 is TGTGCCAGCAGTGACCCCCCTTACAATGAGCAGTTCTTC. V is TRBV27 and J is TRBJ2-1; D gene uncertain. Germline V gives CDR1 MNHEY, CDR2 SMNVEV (reference sequence). V was cut by 5 bases and J by 4 bases, with 9 bases left in between. CDR3 size: 13 residues.

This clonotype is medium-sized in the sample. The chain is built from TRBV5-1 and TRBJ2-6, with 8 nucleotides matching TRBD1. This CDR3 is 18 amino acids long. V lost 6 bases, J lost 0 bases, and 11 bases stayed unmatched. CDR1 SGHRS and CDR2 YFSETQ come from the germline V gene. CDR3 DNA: TGCGCCAGCAAACCCATGCAGGGGGCTTACTCTGGGGCCAACGTCCTGACTTTC. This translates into CASKPMQGAYSGANVLTF.

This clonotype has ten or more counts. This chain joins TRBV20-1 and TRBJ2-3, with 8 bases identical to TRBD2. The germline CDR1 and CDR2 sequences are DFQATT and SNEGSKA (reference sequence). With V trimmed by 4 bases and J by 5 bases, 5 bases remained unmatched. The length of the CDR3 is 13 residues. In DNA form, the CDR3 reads TGCAGTGCTATGAGCGGGGGCCGAGATACGCAGTATTTT. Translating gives CSAMSGGRDTQYF.

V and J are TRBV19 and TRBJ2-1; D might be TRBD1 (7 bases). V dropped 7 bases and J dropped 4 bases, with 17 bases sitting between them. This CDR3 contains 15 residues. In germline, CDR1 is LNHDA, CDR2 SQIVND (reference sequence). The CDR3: CASNRGDSSYNEQFF. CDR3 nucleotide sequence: TGTGCCAGTAACCGCGGGGACAGCTCGTACAATGAGCAGTTCTTC.

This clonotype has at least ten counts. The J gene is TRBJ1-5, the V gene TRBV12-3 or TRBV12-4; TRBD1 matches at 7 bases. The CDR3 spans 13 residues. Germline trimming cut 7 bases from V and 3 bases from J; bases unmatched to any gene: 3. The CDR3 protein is CASTGQYNQPQHF. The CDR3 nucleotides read TGTGCCAGCACGGGACAGTACAATCAGCCCCAGCATTTT.

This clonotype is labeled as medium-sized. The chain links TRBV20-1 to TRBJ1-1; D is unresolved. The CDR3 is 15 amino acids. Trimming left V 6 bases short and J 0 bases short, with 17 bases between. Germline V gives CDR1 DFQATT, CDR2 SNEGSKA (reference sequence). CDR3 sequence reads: CSAVTPTELNTEAFF. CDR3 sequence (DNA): TGCAGTGCCGTCACCCCAACGGAACTGAACACTGAAGCTTTCTTT.

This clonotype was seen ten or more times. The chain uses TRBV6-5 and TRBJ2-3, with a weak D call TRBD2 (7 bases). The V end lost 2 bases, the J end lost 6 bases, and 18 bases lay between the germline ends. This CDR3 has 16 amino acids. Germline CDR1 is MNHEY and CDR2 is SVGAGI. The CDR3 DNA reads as TGTGCCAGCAGTTACGAAAGGGGAGGGGGTCGGGATACGCAGTATTTT. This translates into CASSYERGGGRDTQYF.

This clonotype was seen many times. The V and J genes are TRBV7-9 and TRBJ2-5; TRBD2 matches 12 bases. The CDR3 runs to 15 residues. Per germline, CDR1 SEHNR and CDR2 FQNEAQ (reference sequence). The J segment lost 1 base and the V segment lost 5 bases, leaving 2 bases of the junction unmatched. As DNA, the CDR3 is TGTGCCAGCAGCCCTAGCGGGGGGGCCCAAGAGACCCAGTACTTC. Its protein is CASSPSGGAQETQYF.

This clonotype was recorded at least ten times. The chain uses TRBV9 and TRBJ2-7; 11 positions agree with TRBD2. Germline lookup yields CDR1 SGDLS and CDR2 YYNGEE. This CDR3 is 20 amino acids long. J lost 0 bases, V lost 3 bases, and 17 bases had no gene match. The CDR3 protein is CASSAGASGGPSDSSYEQYF. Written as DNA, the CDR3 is TGTGCCAGCAGCGCCGGGGCTAGCGGGGGGCCGTCTGATAGCTCCTACGAGCAGTACTTC.

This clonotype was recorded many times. The CDR3 DNA reads as TGTGCCAGCTCAGCAACAGGGCGCTACACCTTC. Protein product: CASSATGRYTF. The chain carries TRBV18 and TRBJ1-2; weak D call: TRBD1 (6 bases). V was pared by 5 bases and J by 9 bases, with 10 bases between. The germline V gene has CDR1 KGHSH and CDR2 LQKENI. The CDR3 spans 11 residues.

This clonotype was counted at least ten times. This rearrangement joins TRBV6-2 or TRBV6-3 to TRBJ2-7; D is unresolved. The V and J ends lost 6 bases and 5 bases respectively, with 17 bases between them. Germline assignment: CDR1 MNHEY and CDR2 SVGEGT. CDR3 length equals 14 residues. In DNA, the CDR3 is TGTGCCAGCAGCCGACAAGAAACACGCCACGAGCAGTACTTC. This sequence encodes CASSRQETRHEQYF.

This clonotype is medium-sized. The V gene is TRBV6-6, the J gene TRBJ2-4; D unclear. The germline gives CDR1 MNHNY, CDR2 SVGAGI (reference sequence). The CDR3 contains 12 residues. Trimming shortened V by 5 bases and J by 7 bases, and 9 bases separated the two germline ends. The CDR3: CASSVDRNIQYF. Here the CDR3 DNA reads TGTGCCAGCAGTGTTGATAGGAACATTCAGTACTTC.

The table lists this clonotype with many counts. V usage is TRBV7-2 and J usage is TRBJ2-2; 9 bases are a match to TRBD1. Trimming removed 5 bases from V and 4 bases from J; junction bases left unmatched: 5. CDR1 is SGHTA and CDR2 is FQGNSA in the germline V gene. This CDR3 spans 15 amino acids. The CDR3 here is CASSRRQGVTGELFF. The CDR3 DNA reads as TGTGCCAGCAGCCGACGACAGGGGGTCACCGGGGAGCTGTTTTTT.

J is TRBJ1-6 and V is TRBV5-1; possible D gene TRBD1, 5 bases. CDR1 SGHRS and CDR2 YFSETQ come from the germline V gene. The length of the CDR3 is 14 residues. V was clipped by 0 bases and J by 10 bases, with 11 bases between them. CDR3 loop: CASSLVQGWSPLHF. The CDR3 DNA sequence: TGCGCCAGCAGCTTGGTCCAGGGATGGTCACCCCTCCACTTT.

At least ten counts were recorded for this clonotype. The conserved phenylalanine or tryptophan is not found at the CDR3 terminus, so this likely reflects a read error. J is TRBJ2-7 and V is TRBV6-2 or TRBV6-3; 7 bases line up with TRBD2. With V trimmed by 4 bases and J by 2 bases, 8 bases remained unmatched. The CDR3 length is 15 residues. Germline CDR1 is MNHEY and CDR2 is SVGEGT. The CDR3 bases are TGTGCCAGCAGTTCGGGAGGAGTCCTACCCTACGAGCAGTACCTC. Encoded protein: CASSSGGVLPYEQYL.

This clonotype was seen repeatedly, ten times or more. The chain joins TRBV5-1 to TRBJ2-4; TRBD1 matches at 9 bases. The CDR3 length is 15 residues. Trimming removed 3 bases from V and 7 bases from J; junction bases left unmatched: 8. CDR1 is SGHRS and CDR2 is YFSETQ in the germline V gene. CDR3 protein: CASSSGQGLGNIQYF. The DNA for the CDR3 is TGCGCCAGCAGCTCTGGACAGGGGTTGGGGAACATTCAGTACTTC.

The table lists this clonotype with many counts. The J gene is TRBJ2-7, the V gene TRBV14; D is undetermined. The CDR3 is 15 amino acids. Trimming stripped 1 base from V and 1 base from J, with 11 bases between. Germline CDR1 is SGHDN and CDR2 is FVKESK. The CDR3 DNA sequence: TGTGCCAGCAGCCAAGGATTAATTAGTTCCTACGAGCAGTACTTC. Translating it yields CASSQGLISSYEQYF.

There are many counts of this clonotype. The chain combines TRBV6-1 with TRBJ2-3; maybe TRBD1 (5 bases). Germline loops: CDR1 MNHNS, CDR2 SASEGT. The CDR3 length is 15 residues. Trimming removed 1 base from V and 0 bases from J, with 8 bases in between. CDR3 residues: CASSEGQFSTDTQYF. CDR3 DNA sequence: TGTGCCAGCAGTGAAGGACAGTTTAGCACAGATACGCAGTATTTT.